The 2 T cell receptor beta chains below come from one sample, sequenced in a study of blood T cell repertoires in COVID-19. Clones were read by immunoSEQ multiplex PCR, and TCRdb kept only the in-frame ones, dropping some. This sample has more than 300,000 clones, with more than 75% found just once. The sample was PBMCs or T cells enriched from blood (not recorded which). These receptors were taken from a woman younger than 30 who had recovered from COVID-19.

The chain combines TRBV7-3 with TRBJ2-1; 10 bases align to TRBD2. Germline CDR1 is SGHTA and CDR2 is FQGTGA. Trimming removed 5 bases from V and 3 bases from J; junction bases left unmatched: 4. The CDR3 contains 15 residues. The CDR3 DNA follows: TGTGCCAGCAGCACCGGGACTAGCGTCTACAATGAGCAGTTCTTC. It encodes CASSTGTSVYNEQFF.

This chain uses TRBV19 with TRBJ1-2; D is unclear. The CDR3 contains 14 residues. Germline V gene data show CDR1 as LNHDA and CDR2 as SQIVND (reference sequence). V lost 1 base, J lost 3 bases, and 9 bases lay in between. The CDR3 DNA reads TGTGCCAGTAGTATAGTTCTGGAGGACTATGGCTACACCTTC. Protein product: CASSIVLEDYGYTF.